This TCR beta chain was recorded in a study of blood T cell repertoires in COVID-19. The germline V gene encodes CDR1 ENHRY and CDR2 SYGVKD. The CDR3 consists of 13 residues. The ends were cut back, 8 bases at V and 5 bases at J, with 13 bases in the middle. Data came from immunoSEQ multiplex PCR; TCRdb stores just in-frame clones and leaves some out. The table includes around 140,000 clones, 87% detected once. Recovery meant two consecutive negative NP/OP PCR tests, professional clearance, or resolved symptoms. The sample taken for sequencing was PBMCs or T cells enriched from blood (not recorded which). The origin of this receptor is a man in his sixties who had recovered from COVID-19. This chain joins TRBV10-3 and TRBJ1-5; tentative D call: TRBD1 (5 bases). The CDR3 DNA reads as TGTGCCATCGGCAATTCGGGGGATCAGCCCCAGCATTTT. Protein sequence: CAIGNSGDQPQHF.